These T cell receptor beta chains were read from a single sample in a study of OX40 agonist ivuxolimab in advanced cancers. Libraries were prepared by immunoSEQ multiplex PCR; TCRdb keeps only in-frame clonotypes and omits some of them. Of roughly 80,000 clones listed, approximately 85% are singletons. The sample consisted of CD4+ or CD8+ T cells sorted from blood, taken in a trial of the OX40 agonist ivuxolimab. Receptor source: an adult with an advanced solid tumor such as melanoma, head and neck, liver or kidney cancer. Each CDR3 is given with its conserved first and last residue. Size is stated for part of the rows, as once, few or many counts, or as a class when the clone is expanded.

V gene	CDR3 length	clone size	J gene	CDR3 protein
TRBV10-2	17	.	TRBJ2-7	CATTLPRTSGNKLEQYF
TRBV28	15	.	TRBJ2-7	CASSTFRGATYEQYF
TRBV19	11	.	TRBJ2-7	CASSFRQGPRF
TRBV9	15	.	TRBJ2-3	CASSVEGPITDTQYF
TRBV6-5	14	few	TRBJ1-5	CASQGRGHNQPQHF
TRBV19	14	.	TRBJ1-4	CASSTISGHEKLFF
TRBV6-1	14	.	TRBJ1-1	CASRRSTMNTEAFF
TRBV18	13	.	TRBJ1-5	CASSPQVVQPQHF
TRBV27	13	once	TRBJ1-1	CASSLRLNTEAFF
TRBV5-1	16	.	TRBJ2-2	CASSYDGAGGTGELFF
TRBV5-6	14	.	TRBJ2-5	CASSPPTGEETQYF
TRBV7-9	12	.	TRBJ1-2	CASSLRGDGYTF
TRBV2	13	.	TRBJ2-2	CASTRDTTGELFF
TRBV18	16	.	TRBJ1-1	CASSPMVGWGITEAFF
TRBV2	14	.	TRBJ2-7	CASSEDIRPYEQYF
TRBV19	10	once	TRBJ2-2	CASRGGELFF
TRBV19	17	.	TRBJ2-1	CASSIEGNWGFDNEQFF
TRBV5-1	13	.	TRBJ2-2	CASSLLGAGELFF
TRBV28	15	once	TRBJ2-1	CASSPGPEAYNEQFF
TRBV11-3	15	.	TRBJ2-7	CASSLGPGQNYEQYF
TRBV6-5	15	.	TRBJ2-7	CASSRPPTPSYEQYF
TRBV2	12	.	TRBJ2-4	CASRASKNIQYF
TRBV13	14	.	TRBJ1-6	CASSLSRYNSPLHF
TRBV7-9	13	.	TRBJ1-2	CASSQIWEGFYTF
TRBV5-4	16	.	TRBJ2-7	CASSFPGLAGDDEQYF
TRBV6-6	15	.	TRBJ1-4	CASSLRSTTNEKLFF
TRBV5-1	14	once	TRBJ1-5	CASSSGQPNQPQHF
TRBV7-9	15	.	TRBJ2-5	CASSFPGRDEETQYF
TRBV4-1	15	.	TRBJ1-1	CASSQGRQGNTEAFF
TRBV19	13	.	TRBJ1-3	CASLHQEKSTIYF
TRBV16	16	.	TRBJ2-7	CASSQLRTLKFYEQYF